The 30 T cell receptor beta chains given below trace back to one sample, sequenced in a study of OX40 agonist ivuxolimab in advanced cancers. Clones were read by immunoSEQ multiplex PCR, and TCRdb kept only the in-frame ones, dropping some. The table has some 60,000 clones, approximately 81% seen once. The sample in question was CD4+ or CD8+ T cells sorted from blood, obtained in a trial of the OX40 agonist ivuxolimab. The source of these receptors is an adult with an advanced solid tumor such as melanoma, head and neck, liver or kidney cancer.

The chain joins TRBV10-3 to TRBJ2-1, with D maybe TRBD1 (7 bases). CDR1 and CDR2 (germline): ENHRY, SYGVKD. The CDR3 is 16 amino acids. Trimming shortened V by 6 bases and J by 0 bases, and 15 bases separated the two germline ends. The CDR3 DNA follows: TGTGCCATCAGACCCCGACAGGGAGGCTCCTACAATGAGCAGTTCTTC. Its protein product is CAIRPRQGGSYNEQFF.

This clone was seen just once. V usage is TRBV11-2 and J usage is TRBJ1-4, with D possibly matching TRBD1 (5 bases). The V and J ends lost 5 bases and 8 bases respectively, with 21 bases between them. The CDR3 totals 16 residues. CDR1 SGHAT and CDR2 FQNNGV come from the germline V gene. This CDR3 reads CASSPLRLGEREKLFF. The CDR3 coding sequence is TGTGCCAGCAGCCCCCTGCGGTTAGGGGAAAGGGAAAAACTGTTTTTT.

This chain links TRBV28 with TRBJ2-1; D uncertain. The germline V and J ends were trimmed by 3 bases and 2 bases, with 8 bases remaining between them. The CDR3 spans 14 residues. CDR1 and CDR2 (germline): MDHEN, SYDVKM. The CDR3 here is CASSFSRTYNEQFF. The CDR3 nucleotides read TGTGCCAGCAGTTTTAGTAGGACCTACAATGAGCAGTTCTTC.

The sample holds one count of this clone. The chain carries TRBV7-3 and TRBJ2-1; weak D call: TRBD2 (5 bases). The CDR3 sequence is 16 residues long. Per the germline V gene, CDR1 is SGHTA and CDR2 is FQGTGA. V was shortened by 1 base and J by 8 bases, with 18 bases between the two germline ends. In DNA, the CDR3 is TGTGCCAGCAGCTTAATAAGCGGAGGCCCTAGGGATGAGCAGTTCTTC. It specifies CASSLISGGPRDEQFF. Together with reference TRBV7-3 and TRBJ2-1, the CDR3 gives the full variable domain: GAGVSQTPSNKVTEKGKYVELRCDPISGHTALYWYRQSLGQGPEFLIYFQGTGAADDSGLPNDRFFAVRPEGSVSTLKIQRTERGDSAVYLCASSLISGGPRDEQFFGPGTRLTVL.

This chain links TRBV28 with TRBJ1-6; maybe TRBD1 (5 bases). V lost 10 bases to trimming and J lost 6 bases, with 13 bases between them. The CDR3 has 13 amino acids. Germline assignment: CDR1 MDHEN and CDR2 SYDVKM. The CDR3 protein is CAIRGRLNSPLHF. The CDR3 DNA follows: TGTGCCATCCGGGGACGGCTTAATTCACCCCTCCACTTT.

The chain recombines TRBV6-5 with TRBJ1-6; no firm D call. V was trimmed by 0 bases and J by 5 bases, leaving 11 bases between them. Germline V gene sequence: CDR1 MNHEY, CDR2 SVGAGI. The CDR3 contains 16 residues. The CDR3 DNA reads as TGTGCCAGCAGTTACTCGGGCGGGGTCCATAATTCACCCCTCCACTTT. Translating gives CASSYSGGVHNSPLHF.

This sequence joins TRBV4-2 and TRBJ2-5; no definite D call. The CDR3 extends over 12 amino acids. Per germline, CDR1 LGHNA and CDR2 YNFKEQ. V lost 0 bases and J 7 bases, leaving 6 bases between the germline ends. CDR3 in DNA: TGTGCCAGCAGCCAAGATATCGGGACCCAGTACTTC. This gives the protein CASSQDIGTQYF.

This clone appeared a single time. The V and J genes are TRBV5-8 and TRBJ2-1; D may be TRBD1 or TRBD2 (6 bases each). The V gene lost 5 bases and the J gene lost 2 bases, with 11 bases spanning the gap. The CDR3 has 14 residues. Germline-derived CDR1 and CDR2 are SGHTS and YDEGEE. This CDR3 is CASRRGQAYNEQFF. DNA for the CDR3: TGTGCCAGCAGACGGGGGCAAGCCTACAATGAGCAGTTCTTC.

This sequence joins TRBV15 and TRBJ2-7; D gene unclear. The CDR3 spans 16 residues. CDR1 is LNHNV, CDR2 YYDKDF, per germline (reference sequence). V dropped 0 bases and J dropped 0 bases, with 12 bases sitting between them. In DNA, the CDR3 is TGTGCCACCAGCAGAGATAGAGGCCAGAGCTCCTACGAGCAGTACTTC. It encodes CATSRDRGQSSYEQYF.

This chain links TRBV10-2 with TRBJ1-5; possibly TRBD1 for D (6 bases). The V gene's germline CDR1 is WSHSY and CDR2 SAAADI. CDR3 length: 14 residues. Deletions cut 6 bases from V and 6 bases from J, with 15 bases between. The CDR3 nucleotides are TGCGCCAGCAGGGCAGGGGCAGATCCTCAGCCCCAGCATTTT. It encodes CASRAGADPQPQHF.

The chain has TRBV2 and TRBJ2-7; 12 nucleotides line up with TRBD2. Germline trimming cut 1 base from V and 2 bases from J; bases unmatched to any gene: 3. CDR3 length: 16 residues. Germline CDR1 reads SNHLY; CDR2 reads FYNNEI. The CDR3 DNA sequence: TGTGCCAGCAGTGAAGGGACTAGCGGGACGACCTACGAGCAGTACTTC. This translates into CASSEGTSGTTYEQYF.

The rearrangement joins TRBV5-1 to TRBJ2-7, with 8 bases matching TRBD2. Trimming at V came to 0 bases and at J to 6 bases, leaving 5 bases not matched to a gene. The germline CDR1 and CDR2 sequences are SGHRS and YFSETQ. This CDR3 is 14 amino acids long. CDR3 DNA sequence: TGCGCCAGCAGCTTGGACGGGGGGGCCGGCGAGCAGTACTTC. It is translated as CASSLDGGAGEQYF.

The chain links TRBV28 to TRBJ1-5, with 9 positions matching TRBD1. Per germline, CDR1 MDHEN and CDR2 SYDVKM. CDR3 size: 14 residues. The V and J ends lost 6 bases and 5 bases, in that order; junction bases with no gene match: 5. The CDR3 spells CASRQQGAHQPQHF. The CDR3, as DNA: TGTGCCAGCAGACAACAGGGGGCGCATCAGCCCCAGCATTTT.

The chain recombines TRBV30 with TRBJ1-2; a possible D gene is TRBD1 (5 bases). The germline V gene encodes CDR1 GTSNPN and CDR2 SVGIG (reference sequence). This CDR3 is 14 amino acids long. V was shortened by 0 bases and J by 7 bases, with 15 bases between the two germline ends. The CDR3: CAWSVGVLSGGYTF. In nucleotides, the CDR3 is TGTGCCTGGAGTGTAGGGGTTCTATCTGGTGGCTACACCTTC.

The DNA for the CDR3 is TGTGCCAGCAGCGAGGAGTCTAGCGGGGGGTGGGAGACCCAGTACTTC. It codes for CASSEESSGGWETQYF. The chain recombines TRBV9 with TRBJ2-5; 11 bases map to TRBD2. The CDR3 extends over 16 amino acids. Germline CDR1 SGDLS, CDR2 YYNGEE. J was trimmed by 5 bases and V by 3 bases; bases with no gene match: 9.

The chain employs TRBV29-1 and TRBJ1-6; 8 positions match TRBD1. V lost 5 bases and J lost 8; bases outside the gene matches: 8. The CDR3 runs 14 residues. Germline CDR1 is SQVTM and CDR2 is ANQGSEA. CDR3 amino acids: CSVMTGASDSPLHF. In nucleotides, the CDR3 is TGCAGCGTTATGACAGGGGCGTCTGATTCACCCCTCCACTTT.

CDR3 amino acids: CAWTGFNTEAFF. The CDR3 coding sequence is TGTGCCTGGACAGGATTTAACACTGAAGCTTTCTTT. The rearrangement links TRBV30 to TRBJ1-1, with D unresolved. This CDR3 contains 12 residues. With 4 bases removed from V and 2 bases from J, the gap between germline ends came to 8 bases. Germline CDR1 and CDR2: GTSNPN and SVGIG (reference sequence).

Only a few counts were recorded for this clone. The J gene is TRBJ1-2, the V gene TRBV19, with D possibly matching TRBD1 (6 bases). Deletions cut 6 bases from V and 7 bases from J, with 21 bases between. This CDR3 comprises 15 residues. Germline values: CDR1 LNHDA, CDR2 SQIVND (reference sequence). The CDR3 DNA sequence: TGTGCCAGTAGAAGGATACAGGGAGCGGAGGGTGGCTACACCTTC. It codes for CASRRIQGAEGGYTF.

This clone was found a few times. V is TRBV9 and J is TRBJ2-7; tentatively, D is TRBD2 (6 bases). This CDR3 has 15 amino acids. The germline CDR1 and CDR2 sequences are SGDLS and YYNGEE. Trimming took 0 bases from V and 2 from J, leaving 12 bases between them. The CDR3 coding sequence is TGTGCCAGCAGCGTAGGTGGAGGGTTCCCCTACGAGCAGTACTTC. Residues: CASSVGGGFPYEQYF.

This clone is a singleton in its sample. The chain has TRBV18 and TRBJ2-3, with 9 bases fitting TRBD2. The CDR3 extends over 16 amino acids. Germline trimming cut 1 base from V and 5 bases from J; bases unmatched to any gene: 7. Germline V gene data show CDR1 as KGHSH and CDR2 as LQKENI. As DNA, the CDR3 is TGTGCCAGCTCACCACGGGCTAGCGGGGTTGAAGATACGCAGTATTTT. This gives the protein CASSPRASGVEDTQYF.

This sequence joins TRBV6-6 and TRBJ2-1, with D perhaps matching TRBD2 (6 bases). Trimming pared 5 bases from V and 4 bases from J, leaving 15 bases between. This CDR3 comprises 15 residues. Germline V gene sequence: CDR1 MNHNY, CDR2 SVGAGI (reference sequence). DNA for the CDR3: TGTGCCAGCAGTCGCTTGGGAGGCCGATACAATGAGCAGTTCTTC. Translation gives CASSRLGGRYNEQFF.

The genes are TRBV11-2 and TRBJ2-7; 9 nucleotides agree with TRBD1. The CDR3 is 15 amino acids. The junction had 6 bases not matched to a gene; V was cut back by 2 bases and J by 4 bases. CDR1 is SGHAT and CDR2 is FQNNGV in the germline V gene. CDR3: CASSLYPGQGYEQYF. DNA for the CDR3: TGTGCCAGCAGCTTATATCCGGGACAGGGTTACGAGCAGTACTTC.

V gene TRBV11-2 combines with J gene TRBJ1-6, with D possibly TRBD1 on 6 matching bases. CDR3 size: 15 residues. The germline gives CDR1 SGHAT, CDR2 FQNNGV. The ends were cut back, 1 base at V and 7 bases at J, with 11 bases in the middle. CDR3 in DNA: TGTGCCAGCAGCTTAGGGGGGGCAGACAATTCACCCCTCCACTTT. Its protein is CASSLGGADNSPLHF.

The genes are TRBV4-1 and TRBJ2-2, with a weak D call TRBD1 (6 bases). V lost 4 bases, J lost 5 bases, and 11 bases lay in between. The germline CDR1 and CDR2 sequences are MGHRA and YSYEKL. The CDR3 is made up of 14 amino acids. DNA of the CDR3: TGCGCCAGCAGCCTATTTACAGGGACCGGGGAGCTGTTTTTT. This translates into CASSLFTGTGELFF.

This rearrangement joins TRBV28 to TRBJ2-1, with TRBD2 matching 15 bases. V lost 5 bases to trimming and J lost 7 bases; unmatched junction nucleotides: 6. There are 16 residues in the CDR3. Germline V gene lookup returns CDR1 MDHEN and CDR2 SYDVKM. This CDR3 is CASSPPGLAGGNEQFF. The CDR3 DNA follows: TGTGCCAGCAGTCCACCAGGACTAGCGGGGGGGAATGAGCAGTTCTTC.

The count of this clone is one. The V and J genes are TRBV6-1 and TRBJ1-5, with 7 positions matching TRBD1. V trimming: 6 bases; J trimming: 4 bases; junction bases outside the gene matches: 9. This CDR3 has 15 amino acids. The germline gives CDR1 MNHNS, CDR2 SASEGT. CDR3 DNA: TGTGCCAGCAGCCCAGACCGGGACAGAAATCAGCCCCAGCATTTT. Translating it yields CASSPDRDRNQPQHF.

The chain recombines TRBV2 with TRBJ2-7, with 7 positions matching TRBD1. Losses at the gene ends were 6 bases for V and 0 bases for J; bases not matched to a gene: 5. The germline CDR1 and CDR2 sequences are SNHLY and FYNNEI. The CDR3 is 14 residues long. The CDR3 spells CASRGTASSYEQYF. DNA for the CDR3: TGTGCCAGCAGGGGGACAGCGAGCTCCTACGAGCAGTACTTC.

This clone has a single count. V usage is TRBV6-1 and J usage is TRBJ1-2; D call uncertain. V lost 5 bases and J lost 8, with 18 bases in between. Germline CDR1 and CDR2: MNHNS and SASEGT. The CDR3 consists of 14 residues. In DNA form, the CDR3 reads TGTGCCAGCAGTAACTCGCGTTTAACTCGGGGCTACACCTTC. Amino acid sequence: CASSNSRLTRGYTF.

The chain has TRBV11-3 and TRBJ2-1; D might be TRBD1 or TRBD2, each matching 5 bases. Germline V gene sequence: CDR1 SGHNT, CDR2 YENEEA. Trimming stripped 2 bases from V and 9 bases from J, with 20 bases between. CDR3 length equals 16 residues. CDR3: CASSLSYHTGLGEQFF. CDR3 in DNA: TGTGCCAGCAGCTTATCATATCATACGGGGCTCGGTGAGCAGTTCTTC.

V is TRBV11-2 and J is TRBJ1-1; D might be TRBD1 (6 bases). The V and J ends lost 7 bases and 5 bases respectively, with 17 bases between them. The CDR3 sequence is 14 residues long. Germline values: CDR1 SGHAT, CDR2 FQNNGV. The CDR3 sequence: CASIHGQPGTEAFF. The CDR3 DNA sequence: TGTGCCAGCATCCACGGACAGCCGGGGACTGAAGCTTTCTTT.